This TCR beta chain was captured by sequencing in a study of blood T cell repertoires in COVID-19. Turning to the study itself: From the United States, Italy and Spain came samples of acute and convalescent COVID-19.

The V end was cut by 3 bases, the J end by 5 bases, with 10 bases between. The CDR3 covers 12 residues. Germline V lookup: CDR1 SQVTM, CDR2 ANQGSEA. Original processing methods: Scientists estimated how many nucleated cells there were by amplifying reference gene primers. The table came from immunoSEQ multiplex PCR; TCRdb's copy has only in-frame clones and leaves some out. D and trimming were read from the DNA, whereas the V and J calls and clone size are those reported in that table. The data contain some 94,000 clones, around 83% of them singletons. The receptor's source is a man between 65 and 85 years old with active or convalescent COVID-19. The material sequenced was peripheral blood. J is TRBJ1-2 and V is TRBV29-1, with D hard to call. CDR3 region: CSVDGGHYGYTF. CDR3 in DNA: TGCAGCGTTGATGGAGGGCATTATGGCTACACCTTC.